The entry that follows covers one T cell receptor (beta chain) sequence. What it binds is not known. Using immunoSEQ multiplex PCR, the repertoire was profiled, and TCRdb retains in-frame clones only, with some absent. The sample has roughly 7,400 clones, around 76% seen once. Noted time point: neoterminal ileum biopsy at postoperative endoscopy, about 6 months after surgery. Adults with ileal or ileocolonic Crohn's disease and an indication for resection were eligible. This sample is drawn from a study of T cell repertoires in ileal Crohn's disease. As for the study in general: Median disease duration was about 8.2 years; 30% to 35% smoked at surgery. Surgery for a complication: stricturing in approximately 60%, penetrating in roughly 39%. Study-level points and caveats: All patients with clonality above 26.8% had endoscopic recurrence.

The CDR3 covers 17 residues. CDR1 and CDR2 (germline): LNHDA, SQIVND (reference sequence). V trimming: 3 bases; J trimming: 9 bases; junction bases outside the gene matches: 18. This sequence joins TRBV19 and TRBJ1-1; TRBD1 aligns across 8 bases. Sequencing was performed on ileal tissue. The TCR sequence derives from an adult with Crohn's disease. The CDR3 sequence is CASSIGTGFFAFSQAFF. CDR3 DNA sequence: TGTGCCAGTAGTATTGGGACAGGCTTCTTTGCGTTTAGCCAAGCTTTCTTT.